This TCR beta chain originates from a study of graft-versus-host responses after intestinal transplantation. Overall study: Grafts were multivisceral, liver-intestinal, or isolated intestinal.

Germline loops: CDR1 MNHNY, CDR2 SVGAGI (reference sequence). The germline V and J ends were trimmed by 2 bases and 0 bases, with 1 base remaining between them. This CDR3 has 12 amino acids. As to this clone: Its antigen is not known.

Sequencing was performed with immunoSEQ multiplex PCR; in TCRdb, only in-frame clones are kept and a portion is missing. The sample holds 55,000 to 65,000 clones, around 93% seen once. This material consisted of unstimulated CD4+ T cells sorted from spleen or lymph node cells, taken before transplant. The chain is built from TRBV6-6 and TRBJ1-1; D is ambiguous. The source of this sequence is a human donor who was the organ donor for an intestinal transplant. The CDR3 coding sequence is TGTGCCAGCAGTTACATGAACACTGAAGCTTTCTTT. The encoded protein is CASSYMNTEAFF.